This TCR beta chain emerged from a study of blood T cell repertoires in COVID-19 (TCRdb year 2020). Study-wide context: The collaborator samples originated in the United States, Italy and Spain and spanned the acute and convalescent phases of COVID-19. Where available, HLA class I and class II types were taken from metadata supplied by the sample provider and were not determined by assay-based typing. Nearly every sample came with metadata listing a de-identified subject ID, COVID-19 status, age in years and sex. The repertoires were released in a freely available public database meant as a resource for research on the immune response to SARS-CoV-2. The samples were drawn from two sources: the first 160 participants of the ongoing ImmuneRACE study, and approximately 1,300 subjects contributed by 6 global collaborators. The dataset comprised deeply sampled blood TCRbeta repertoires from subjects exposed to, actively infected with, or recovered from COVID-19. The prospective study material was composed of cDNA or gDNA derived from T cells, B-cell-depleted T cells, or PBMCs. General findings and caveats noted by the study authors: The quantity of clinical and demographic metadata differed by source and by participant and was supplied without curation.

From a lookup of the germline V gene, CDR1 and CDR2 are SGHRS and YFSETQ. Germline trimming: 4 bases from V, 4 bases from J; junction bases outside gene matches: 9. From its cysteine to its phenylalanine, the CDR3 spans 16 amino acids. Of the read, only the CDR3 DNA is kept; its 48 bases are in frame from base 1. TCRbeta CDR3 regions were amplified from genomic DNA by means of the immunoSEQ Assay, a bias-controlled multiplex PCR. On the study's bioinformatics: Nucleated cell counts per sample were estimated from amplification of reference gene primers within the assay. To quantify the absolute abundance of each unique TCRbeta CDR3 rearrangement, sequence reads were collapsed and filtered. Productive Simpson clonality was computed per sample as the square root of Simpson's diversity index over productive rearrangements. In TCRdb, the immuneACCESS table is reduced to in-frame sequences with V and J assigned. These tables do not hold every clone; where another copy was compared, an unresolved V gene accounts for under half, and the others remain unexplained. Clone size and V and J calls were adopted from that table, with D and trimming inferred from the DNA. The sample profile shows 350,000 or so clones; 80% to 90% of them were found once. The ten top clones hold roughly 4% of the sample.

Enrolling through a virtual design, the prospective study's participants ranged in age from roughly 18 to 89 years and lived across around 25 United States geographic areas. In the prospective study, participants were assigned to cohorts based on the clinical history participants reported in a screening survey and a study questionnaire. Each participant in the prospective study had whole blood, serum and a nasopharyngeal or oropharyngeal swab collected by mobile phlebotomists. Prospective study participants could optionally give additional blood draws and questionnaires over a roughly two-month period. Before DNA extraction, prospective study blood samples were shipped either frozen or at room temperature. Regarding this clone: This clone's antigen is unknown. It has no much larger one-base neighbor in the sample; base qualities were not kept.

The sample consisted of PBMCs or T cells enriched from blood (not recorded which). This receptor chain uses TRBV5-1 and TRBJ2-3; 10 bases in between match TRBD2. This clonotype originated in a woman between 40 and 50 years old with acute COVID-19. The CDR3 sequence is CASSPGLAASADTQYF. The DNA sequence reads TGCGCCAGCAGCCCCGGACTAGCGGCCTCGGCAGATACGCAGTATTTT.